The rows below give T cell receptor beta chains drawn from one sample of a study of T cell repertoires in cytomegalovirus infection. MiXCR, run by TCRdb on the reads, gives a single entry per CDR3 protein. The data contain 35,000 to 55,000 distinct CDR3 sequences, 20% to 25% of them singletons. Antigens of these TCRs are unknown. The source material was PBMCs, sequenced either directly or after in vitro stimulation (not recorded which). Receptor source: a human donor in good health (CMV status not recorded). Some clones in this sample may be carry-over from other donors' samples. Each CDR3 is given without its conserved first and last residue. The order of the fields is J gene, D gene, V gene, CDR3 protein. D genes are given only for firm matches.

j_call: TRBJ2-2; d_call: NA; v_call: TRBV7-2; cdr3_aa: ASSRPPGELF
j_call: TRBJ2-3; d_call: TRBD1; v_call: TRBV7-2; cdr3_aa: ASSPQGGKGVTDTQY
j_call: TRBJ1-3; d_call: NA; v_call: TRBV29-1; cdr3_aa: SVLGGNTIY
j_call: TRBJ2-5; d_call: NA; v_call: TRBV12-3/TRBV12-4; cdr3_aa: ASLSRNQETQY
j_call: TRBJ2-5; d_call: TRBD1; v_call: TRBV27; cdr3_aa: ASSTKDRKGTQY
j_call: TRBJ2-7; d_call: TRBD2; v_call: TRBV18; cdr3_aa: ASSPELADEQY
j_call: TRBJ1-3; d_call: NA; v_call: TRBV7-2; cdr3_aa: ASSYRTYKDTIY
j_call: TRBJ1-5; d_call: TRBD1; v_call: TRBV2; cdr3_aa: ASRGQTRNQPQH
j_call: TRBJ2-7; d_call: NA; v_call: TRBV2; cdr3_aa: ASSVAVEQY
j_call: TRBJ2-3; d_call: NA; v_call: TRBV4-1; cdr3_aa: ASSLGAASFTQY
j_call: TRBJ2-2; d_call: NA; v_call: TRBV7-9; cdr3_aa: ASRLLTNTGELF
j_call: TRBJ2-3; d_call: NA; v_call: TRBV24-1; cdr3_aa: ATSDFRSENSTDTQY
j_call: TRBJ1-5; d_call: NA; v_call: TRBV7-8; cdr3_aa: ATGSAGQPNQPQH
j_call: TRBJ1-2; d_call: TRBD1; v_call: TRBV19; cdr3_aa: ASSIQGQRGGYT
j_call: TRBJ1-5; d_call: TRBD1; v_call: TRBV19; cdr3_aa: ASNQRQGGSQPQH
j_call: TRBJ1-2; d_call: NA; v_call: TRBV7-2; cdr3_aa: ASSLGGAGPGSGYT
j_call: TRBJ1-4; d_call: NA; v_call: TRBV5-1; cdr3_aa: ASSLDGTDEKLF
j_call: TRBJ1-1; d_call: NA; v_call: TRBV15; cdr3_aa: ATSRGGTGHPAF
j_call: TRBJ1-4; d_call: NA; v_call: TRBV18; cdr3_aa: ASSSTTGGNEKLF
j_call: TRBJ2-7; d_call: TRBD2; v_call: TRBV12-3/TRBV12-4; cdr3_aa: ASSFGGRGAEQY
j_call: TRBJ2-1; d_call: TRBD2; v_call: TRBV7-2; cdr3_aa: ASSSQAGVEQF
j_call: TRBJ1-6; d_call: NA; v_call: TRBV2; cdr3_aa: ASRKSSYNSPLH
j_call: TRBJ1-5; d_call: NA; v_call: TRBV5-1; cdr3_aa: ASSQGLNQPQH
j_call: TRBJ1-1; d_call: NA; v_call: TRBV7-9; cdr3_aa: ASSLGMDYEAF
j_call: TRBJ2-3; d_call: NA; v_call: TRBV7-2; cdr3_aa: ASSTTTDTQY
j_call: TRBJ2-1; d_call: NA; v_call: TRBV11-3; cdr3_aa: ASSQGWDEQF
j_call: TRBJ1-4; d_call: NA; v_call: TRBV6-1; cdr3_aa: ASSEAQFGEKLF
j_call: TRBJ2-7; d_call: TRBD2; v_call: TRBV7-9; cdr3_aa: ASSLVRGDLYEQY
j_call: TRBJ1-1; d_call: NA; v_call: TRBV13; cdr3_aa: ASSSQWGGTEAF
j_call: TRBJ1-1; d_call: NA; v_call: TRBV28; cdr3_aa: ASSEWTEAF
j_call: TRBJ1-1; d_call: NA; v_call: TRBV5-4; cdr3_aa: ASSSGRSRVTEAF
j_call: TRBJ1-6; d_call: NA; v_call: TRBV20-1; cdr3_aa: SARGTMEPLH
j_call: TRBJ2-7; d_call: NA; v_call: TRBV12-3/TRBV12-4; cdr3_aa: ASSVNYEQY
j_call: TRBJ2-1; d_call: TRBD2; v_call: TRBV15; cdr3_aa: ATSRDGWGGRGEQF
j_call: TRBJ2-3; d_call: TRBD2; v_call: TRBV7-9; cdr3_aa: ASSFGTGTSELTDTQY
j_call: TRBJ2-1; d_call: NA; v_call: TRBV11-2; cdr3_aa: ASNYGASSYNEQF
j_call: TRBJ1-1; d_call: NA; v_call: TRBV20-1; cdr3_aa: SAREGRLWNTEAF
j_call: TRBJ2-7; d_call: NA; v_call: TRBV5-1; cdr3_aa: ASSLAPSRGFYEQY
j_call: TRBJ1-2; d_call: NA; v_call: TRBV19; cdr3_aa: ASNWGPDYT
j_call: TRBJ1-1; d_call: NA; v_call: TRBV10-3; cdr3_aa: AISITGIGTEAF
j_call: TRBJ2-5; d_call: NA; v_call: TRBV7-2; cdr3_aa: ASTPSFRETQY
j_call: TRBJ1-6; d_call: NA; v_call: TRBV28; cdr3_aa: ASSPGVPGSPLH
j_call: TRBJ2-3; d_call: NA; v_call: TRBV7-6; cdr3_aa: ASSLRGLTDTQY
j_call: TRBJ2-6; d_call: TRBD1; v_call: TRBV2; cdr3_aa: ARGTGGSGANVLT
j_call: TRBJ2-7; d_call: NA; v_call: TRBV13; cdr3_aa: ASSARRDSYEQY
j_call: TRBJ2-1; d_call: TRBD2; v_call: TRBV19; cdr3_aa: ASSTQLAGLYDEQF
j_call: TRBJ1-5; d_call: NA; v_call: TRBV7-8; cdr3_aa: ASSLRGDPPSQH
j_call: TRBJ2-5; d_call: TRBD2; v_call: TRBV5-1; cdr3_aa: ASSLAPGLVETQY
j_call: TRBJ2-3; d_call: NA; v_call: TRBV7-2; cdr3_aa: ASSPRRGADTQY
j_call: TRBJ2-5; d_call: TRBD2; v_call: TRBV5-1; cdr3_aa: ASSLGTSGGQETQY
j_call: TRBJ1-5; d_call: NA; v_call: TRBV27; cdr3_aa: ASSSAGINQPQH
j_call: TRBJ2-7; d_call: TRBD2; v_call: TRBV10-1; cdr3_aa: ASSEPSGRAYLYEQY
j_call: TRBJ2-3; d_call: NA; v_call: TRBV6-1; cdr3_aa: ASTMHYGINTDTQY
j_call: TRBJ1-1; d_call: NA; v_call: TRBV10-2; cdr3_aa: ASSESGGGRKAF
j_call: TRBJ2-5; d_call: NA; v_call: TRBV4-3; cdr3_aa: ASSQDLGDQETQY